Given below is one T cell receptor beta chain in context. Its antigen is undetermined. This CDR3 contains 16 residues. Per the germline V gene, CDR1 is SEHNR and CDR2 is FQNEAQ (reference sequence). Trimming removed 0 bases at V and 4 bases at J, with 15 bases between. Some clones are missing from TCRdb's copy, which holds only in-frame ones; the method was immunoSEQ multiplex PCR. This sample carries some 45,000 clones, around 81% of them seen once, and the ten largest clones take around 25%. The source of the sample is a study of lymphopenia after photon versus proton radiotherapy. Notes on the study in general: After lymphocyte nadir, photon-treated repertoires showed oligoclonal expansion, especially CD8+ Temra.

This sample comprised peripheral blood, obtained from a patient treated with proton-based radiotherapy. This TCR was recovered from a woman in her 70s with pancreatic cancer. This chain uses TRBV7-9 with TRBJ1-1; D gene ambiguous. CDR3 residues: CASSLAGSVYLTEAFF. DNA for the CDR3: TGTGCCAGCAGCTTAGCCGGCAGCGTTTACCTCACTGAAGCTTTCTTT.